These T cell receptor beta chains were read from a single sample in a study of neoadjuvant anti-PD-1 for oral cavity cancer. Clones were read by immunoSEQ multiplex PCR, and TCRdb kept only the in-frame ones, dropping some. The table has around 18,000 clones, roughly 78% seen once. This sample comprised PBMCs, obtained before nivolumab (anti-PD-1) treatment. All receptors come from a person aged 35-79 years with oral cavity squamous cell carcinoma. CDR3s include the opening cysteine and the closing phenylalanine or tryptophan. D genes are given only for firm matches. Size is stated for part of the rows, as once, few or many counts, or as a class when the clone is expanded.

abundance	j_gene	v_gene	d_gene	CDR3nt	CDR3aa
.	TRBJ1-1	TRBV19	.	TGTGCCAGTAGTCCCCAAGGGGCCCTCATGAACACTGAAGCTTTCTTT	CASSPQGALMNTEAFF
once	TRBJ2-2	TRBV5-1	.	TGCGCCAGCAGCGAGGGACGAGACAAGGGCGGGGAGCTGTTTTTT	CASSEGRDKGGELFF
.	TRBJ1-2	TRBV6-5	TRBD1	TGTGCCAGCAGTTACTCGACAGGGGGCCAAAACTATGGCTACACCTTC	CASSYSTGGQNYGYTF
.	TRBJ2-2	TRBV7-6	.	TGTGCCAGCAGCCCCTATAACGGTGACGGAGGGGAGCTGTTTTTT	CASSPYNGDGGELFF
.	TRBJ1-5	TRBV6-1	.	TGTGCCATCCAGGGTAGTAATCAGCCCCAGCATTTT	CAIQGSNQPQHF
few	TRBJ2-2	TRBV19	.	TGTGCCAGTAGTGTGTTGGCGATCGACACCGGGGAGCTGTTTTTT	CASSVLAIDTGELFF
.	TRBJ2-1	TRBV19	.	TGTGCCAGTAATCCACGGGAGCCCCAACGGGAGCAGTTCTTC	CASNPREPQREQFF
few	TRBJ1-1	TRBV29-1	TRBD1	TGCAGCTCACAGGGGACGGGGGTGCACACTGAAGCTTTCTTT	CSSQGTGVHTEAFF
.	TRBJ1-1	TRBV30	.	TGTGCCTGGAGTGTAGCAGAGAACACTGAAGCTTTCTTT	CAWSVAENTEAFF
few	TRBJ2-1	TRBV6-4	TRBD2	TGTGCCACCTCCCGGGGGCTAGCGGGAGGCAATGAGCAGTTCTTC	CATSRGLAGGNEQFF
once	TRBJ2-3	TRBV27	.	TGTGCCAGCAGACCCGGGACGATCACAGATACGCAGTATTTT	CASRPGTITDTQYF
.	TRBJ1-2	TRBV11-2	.	TGTGCCAGCAGCTTAGGAGGGAGGGGGACCTATGGCTACACCTTC	CASSLGGRGTYGYTF
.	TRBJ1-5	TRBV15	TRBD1	TGTGCCACCAGCAGTGGACAGGGCAATCAGCCCCAGCATTTT	CATSSGQGNQPQHF
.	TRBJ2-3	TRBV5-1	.	TGCGCCAGCAGCTTGGATGGGCTAGGAACAGATACGCAGTATTTT	CASSLDGLGTDTQYF
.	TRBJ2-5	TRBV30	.	TGTGCCTGGAGTCCGACTTTCCAAGAGACCCAGTACTTC	CAWSPTFQETQYF
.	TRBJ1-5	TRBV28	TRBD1	TGTGCCAGCAGTAGCCTCGGACAGGCTAGGAATCAGCCCCAGCATTTT	CASSSLGQARNQPQHF
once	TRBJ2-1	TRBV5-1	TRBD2	TGCGCCAGCCGAGCGGGAGGGAGCTCCTACAATGAGCAGTTCTTC	CASRAGGSSYNEQFF
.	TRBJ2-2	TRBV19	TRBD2	TGTGCCAGTAGTATAGACTCGGGACTAGCACTGAACACCGGGGAGCTGTTTTTT	CASSIDSGLALNTGELFF
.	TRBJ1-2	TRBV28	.	TGTGCCAGCAGTTTCCAACAGGGCAATGGCTACACCTTC	CASSFQQGNGYTF
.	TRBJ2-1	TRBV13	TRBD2	TGTGCCAGCAGCTCGGGAGTCACGGGGGAGGGTCATGAGCAGTTCTTC	CASSSGVTGEGHEQFF
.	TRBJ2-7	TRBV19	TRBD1	TGTGCCAGTAGTATAGGGGGACAGGGCCCCTACGAGCAGTACTTC	CASSIGGQGPYEQYF
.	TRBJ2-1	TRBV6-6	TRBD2	TGTGCCAGCAGTGAGGGAGGGCCGGTCAATGAGCAGTTCTTC	CASSEGGPVNEQFF
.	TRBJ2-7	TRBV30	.	TGTGCCTGGAGTGTGGGCCCGAGTAATCCCCAGCAGTACTTC	CAWSVGPSNPQQYF
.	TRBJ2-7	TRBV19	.	TGTGCCAGTAGTACAACAGGGCCCTACGAGCAGTACTTC	CASSTTGPYEQYF
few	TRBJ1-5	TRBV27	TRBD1	TGTGCCAGCAGTCCCCGACAGGGTCGTCAGCCCCAGCATTTT	CASSPRQGRQPQHF
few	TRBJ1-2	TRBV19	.	TGTGCCAGTCAGAGTTTTAACGGTGGCTACACCTTC	CASQSFNGGYTF
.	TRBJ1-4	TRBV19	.	TGTGCCAGTAGTTACGGGATTGGCACAACTAATGAAAAACTGTTTTTT	CASSYGIGTTNEKLFF
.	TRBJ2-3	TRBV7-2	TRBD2	TGTGCCAGCAGCTTAGTTGTCGCTAGCGGGAGTCTGAATACGCAGTATTTT	CASSLVVASGSLNTQYF
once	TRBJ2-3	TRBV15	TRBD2	TGTGCCACCAGGGCGGGAGGAAGGGCAGATACGCAGTATTTT	CATRAGGRADTQYF
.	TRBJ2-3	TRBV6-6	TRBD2	TGTGCCAGCAGTATTGGGACTAGCGGCACAGATACGCAGTATTTT	CASSIGTSGTDTQYF
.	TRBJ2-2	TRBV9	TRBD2	TGTGCCAGCAGCGTAGGGTCTAGCGGGAACACCGGGGAGCTGTTTTTT	CASSVGSSGNTGELFF
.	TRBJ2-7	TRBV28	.	TGTGCCAGCAGTTTACCCCCGTCGGGGGGCCAGCGCGAGCAGTACTTC	CASSLPPSGGQREQYF
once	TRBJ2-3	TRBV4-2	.	TGTGCCAGCAGCCAAGCCGGCCTCGAGGGCCTAGTTGGGGATACGCAGTATTTT	CASSQAGLEGLVGDTQYF
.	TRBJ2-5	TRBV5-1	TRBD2	TGCGCCAGCAGCTTGGAGATAGCGGGAGACAAGACCCAGTACTTC	CASSLEIAGDKTQYF
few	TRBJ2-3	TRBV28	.	TGTGCCAGCCAAGGGCGAGCTAGCGAGACAGATACGCAGTATTTT	CASQGRASETDTQYF
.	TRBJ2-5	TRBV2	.	TGTGCCAGCAGTGAAGAGGGAGCCAGCTTGGGGGCCCAGTACTTC	CASSEEGASLGAQYF
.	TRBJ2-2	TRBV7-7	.	TGTGCTAGCAGACCTACCACAGGGAACACCGGGGAGCTGTTTTTT	CASRPTTGNTGELFF
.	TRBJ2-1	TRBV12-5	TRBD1	TGTGCTAGTGGTACGACAGGGTACGGGTACAATGAGCAGTTCTTC	CASGTTGYGYNEQFF
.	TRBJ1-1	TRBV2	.	TGTGCCAGCAGCGCTGCTGAGGGGCAAGATGAAGCTTTCTTT	CASSAAEGQDEAFF
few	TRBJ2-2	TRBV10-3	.	TGTGCCATCAGTGAGTCTCCGGCGGAACTTACCGGGGAGCTGTTTTTT	CAISESPAELTGELFF
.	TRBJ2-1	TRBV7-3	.	TGTGCCAGCAGTTTATACGGGGCCTACAATGAGCAGTTCTTC	CASSLYGAYNEQFF